This note documents a single T cell receptor beta chain sequence. Its antigen is as yet unknown. V dropped 0 bases and J dropped 9 bases, with 7 bases sitting between them. The V gene's germline CDR1 is SGHRS and CDR2 YFSETQ. There are 12 residues in the CDR3. The entry originates in a study of identical twins. General observations from the study: Zero-insertion analyses might be partly confounded by invariant T cells like MAIT and iNKT. While abundant cord blood beta clonotypes carried fewer insertions, memory repertoires showed no such pattern.

After template switching added a universal primer site, the resulting cDNA carried unique molecular identifiers. One entry per CDR3 protein results from TCRdb running MiXCR on the 5' RACE reads. Of hundreds of thousands of distinct CDR3 sequences in the sample, roughly 7.1% were seen once. The sample was also reused in another study, on yellow fever vaccine responses in identical twins. Per that study: Twins reportedly mounted vaccine T cell responses that seemed partly convergent, partly personalized.

The chain carries TRBV5-1 and TRBJ2-1; maybe TRBD2 (5 bases). This TCR was recovered from a woman younger than 35 in good health. Sequencing was carried out using PBMCs. In DNA form, the CDR3 reads TGCGCCAGCAGCTTGGAACGGGGTGAGCAGTTCTTC. Protein sequence: CASSLERGEQFF.